These 26 T cell receptor beta chains originate from one sample sequenced in a study of response to subunit inactivated influenza vaccine. TCRdb passed the RT-PCR reads through MiXCR, listing each CDR3 protein once. Of hundreds of thousands of distinct CDR3 sequences listed, approximately 15% are singletons. Sequences were derived from CD4+ T cells sorted from PBMCs, sampled 23 to 25 months after vaccination. The receptors originated from a man in his fifties or sixties who received an inactivated influenza vaccine.

The chain is built from TRBV7-3 and TRBJ2-3; D perhaps matches TRBD2 (5 bases). Between the trimmed V and J ends, which lost 0 bases and 4 bases, there was a span of 11 bases. The CDR3 runs 15 residues. CDR1 SGHTA and CDR2 FQGTGA come from the germline V gene. The CDR3 sequence is CASSLTPSLADTQYF. The CDR3 DNA reads TGTGCCAGCAGCTTAACCCCTAGCTTGGCAGATACGCAGTATTTT.

This clonotype was seen a handful of times. The rearrangement joins TRBV10-3 to TRBJ1-5, with 7 bases matching TRBD1. Germline trimming cut 6 bases from V and 7 bases from J; bases unmatched to any gene: 6. In germline, CDR1 is ENHRY, CDR2 SYGVKD. The CDR3 has 13 amino acids. The CDR3 protein is CAIRDDRAQPQHF. The CDR3 nucleotides are TGTGCCATCAGAGATGACAGGGCCCAGCCCCAGCATTTT.

Ten or more counts support this clonotype. The V gene is TRBV29-1, the J gene TRBJ2-1; D unclear. CDR3 length equals 11 residues. Germline V gene lookup returns CDR1 SQVTM and CDR2 ANQGSEA. V dropped 8 bases and J dropped 6 bases, with 11 bases sitting between them. CDR3 sequence: CSSLFGNEQFF. The CDR3 DNA follows: TGCAGCTCATTGTTCGGCAATGAGCAGTTCTTC.

This clonotype was seen at least ten times. The chain carries TRBV5-8 and TRBJ2-5; weak D call: TRBD2 (6 bases). V was cut by 0 bases and J by 7 bases, with 19 bases left in between. The CDR3 is made up of 16 amino acids. Germline CDR1 reads SGHTS; CDR2 reads YDEGEE. The CDR3 nucleotides are TGTGCCAGCAGCTTGGAGTTAAGGGCCTCCGGGGGGACCCAGTACTTC. It is translated as CASSLELRASGGTQYF. The full variable domain, rest sourced from reference TRBV5-8 and TRBJ2-5, is EAGVTQSPTHLIKTRGQQATLRCSPISGHTSVYWYQQALGLGLQFLLWYDEGEERNRGNFPPRFSGRQFPNYSSELNVNALELEDSALYLCASSLELRASGGTQYFGPGTRLLVL.

This clonotype occurred a few times. The V gene is TRBV5-1, the J gene TRBJ1-6; D unresolved. V dropped 0 bases and J dropped 8 bases, with 6 bases sitting between them. Germline V CDR1 and CDR2: SGHRS, YFSETQ. The CDR3 is 13 residues long. The CDR3 nucleotides read TGCGCCAGCAGCTTGGTTTCAGATTCACCCCTCCACTTT. This translates into CASSLVSDSPLHF.

This clonotype was recorded a few times. This chain uses TRBV7-2 with TRBJ2-3, with TRBD2 identical over 8 bases. The CDR3 is made up of 17 amino acids. Germline CDR1 reads SGHTA; CDR2 reads FQGNSA. With V trimmed by 1 base and J by 4 bases, 10 bases remained unmatched. The chain's CDR3 is CASSLGWSGRIADTQYF. Written as DNA, the CDR3 is TGTGCCAGCAGCTTAGGATGGAGCGGGAGAATTGCAGATACGCAGTATTTT.

At least ten counts were recorded for this clonotype. The CDR3 region is CATSRDPQGTGELFF. CDR3 coding DNA: TGTGCCACCAGCAGAGATCCACAGGGCACCGGGGAGCTGTTTTTT. The chain carries TRBV15 and TRBJ2-2; D is possibly TRBD1 (6 bases). V lost 0 bases, J lost 4 bases, and 9 bases lay in between. This CDR3 has 15 residues. CDR1 LNHNV and CDR2 YYDKDF come from the germline V gene (reference sequence).

The chain recombines TRBV5-1 with TRBJ1-5; no clear D gene. The CDR3 is 15 amino acids. Between the trimmed V and J ends, which lost 7 bases and 5 bases, there was a span of 19 bases. Per germline, CDR1 SGHRS and CDR2 YFSETQ. In DNA form, the CDR3 reads TGCGCCAGCCAACTTTCAGGAAGTCGGGATCAGCCCCAGCATTTT. Translation gives CASQLSGSRDQPQHF.

This clonotype was counted a few times. J is TRBJ2-3 and V is TRBV5-1; D perhaps matches TRBD1 (6 bases). The CDR3 sequence is 16 residues long. Germline V gene lookup returns CDR1 SGHRS and CDR2 YFSETQ. The V gene lost 0 bases and the J gene lost 0 bases, with 11 bases spanning the gap. CDR3 bases: TGCGCCAGCAGCTTGGCACCGGACAGAAGCACAGATACGCAGTATTTT. This sequence encodes CASSLAPDRSTDTQYF.

This clonotype was observed a single time. The J gene is TRBJ1-2, the V gene TRBV20-1; D is perhaps TRBD1 (6 bases). In germline, CDR1 is DFQATT, CDR2 SNEGSKA (reference sequence). The CDR3 has 16 residues. Deletions cut 1 base from V and 0 bases from J, with 15 bases between. CDR3: CSARARGTGTNYGYTF. CDR3 nucleotides: TGCAGTGCTAGAGCCCGGGGAACAGGGACTAACTATGGCTACACCTTC.

This chain uses TRBV28 with TRBJ2-1; weak D call: TRBD1 (5 bases). The CDR3 covers 10 residues. Trimming cost V 5 bases and J 10 bases, with 6 bases left between them. Germline CDR1 is MDHEN and CDR2 is SYDVKM. CDR3 in DNA: TGTGCCAGCAGTGGACAAGAGCAGTTCTTC. It translates to CASSGQEQFF. The variable domain in full, completed from reference TRBV28 and TRBJ2-1, reads DVKVTQSSRYLVKRTGEKVFLECVQDMDHENMFWYRQDPGLGLRLIYFSYDVKMKEKGDIPEGYSVSREKKERFSLILESASTNQTSMYLCASSGQEQFFGPGTRLTVL.

This chain links TRBV7-9 with TRBJ1-2; no clear D. The CDR3 extends over 15 amino acids. The germline CDR1 and CDR2 sequences are SEHNR and FQNEAQ (reference sequence). V lost 3 bases, J lost 4 bases, and 15 bases lay in between. The CDR3 DNA reads as TGTGCCAGCAGCTTTCTGTTAGACACCCCCTATGGCTACACCTTC. Its translation is CASSFLLDTPYGYTF.

The chain joins TRBV5-1 to TRBJ2-2, with D possibly called TRBD1 or TRBD2 (6 bases each). V was cut by 4 bases and J by 6 bases, with 19 bases left in between. Germline CDR1 is SGHRS and CDR2 is YFSETQ. This CDR3 spans 16 amino acids. CDR3 sequence: CASSRTPTGASGELFF. CDR3 DNA sequence: TGCGCCAGCAGCAGGACTCCGACGGGGGCGTCCGGGGAGCTGTTTTTT.

This clonotype was counted between two and nine times. The rearrangement links TRBV7-9 to TRBJ1-1, with 8 bases lining up with TRBD1. Germline V gene data show CDR1 as SEHNR and CDR2 as FQNEAQ (reference sequence). Germline trimming cut 5 bases from V and 2 bases from J; bases unmatched to any gene: 7. The CDR3 totals 15 residues. The CDR3: CASSTGQGRNTEAFF. The CDR3 DNA reads TGTGCCAGCAGCACCGGACAGGGTAGAAACACTGAAGCTTTCTTT.

This clonotype was recorded many times. The chain links TRBV5-1 to TRBJ2-3, with 9 nucleotides matching TRBD1. The CDR3 is 16 amino acids. From germline, CDR1 is SGHRS and CDR2 YFSETQ. Trimming removed 4 bases from V and 4 bases from J; junction bases left unmatched: 10. The CDR3 DNA reads as TGCGCCAGCAGCACGGGACAGGGAGTTTTTGCAGATACGCAGTATTTT. This encodes CASSTGQGVFADTQYF.

This clonotype has a handful of counts. The chain joins TRBV29-1 to TRBJ2-7; D might be TRBD1 (6 bases). The ends were cut back, 3 bases at V and 7 bases at J, with 19 bases in the middle. The V gene's germline CDR1 is SQVTM and CDR2 ANQGSEA. This CDR3 region has 14 residues. The CDR3 region is CSVEGTGRPGEQYF. For the CDR3, the DNA is TGCAGCGTTGAGGGAACAGGGCGTCCGGGGGAGCAGTACTTC.

About this clonotype itself: One junction end does not reproduce the germline sequence, and a read error may be involved. The J gene is TRBJ1-5, the V gene TRBV30; tentative D call: TRBD1 (5 bases). CDR1 is GTSNPN, CDR2 SVGIG, per germline (reference sequence). This CDR3 region has 13 residues. In DNA, the CDR3 is TGTGCCTGGAGTGTATTGGGGGATCACCCCCAGCATTTT. Its translation is CAWSVLGDHPQHF.

Notes on this clonotype: The junction departs from the called germline gene at one end, perhaps through a read error. The chain carries TRBV12-3 or TRBV12-4 and TRBJ2-5; D gene unclear. CDR3 size: 12 residues. The CDR3 region has the DNA TGTGCCACGACGAATCTGCAAGGGACCCAGTACTTC. This encodes CATTNLQGTQYF.

This clonotype showed up just a few times. The V gene is TRBV10-3, the J gene TRBJ1-1; 7 bases fit TRBD1. Germline trimming cut 6 bases from V and 8 bases from J; bases unmatched to any gene: 12. This CDR3 contains 14 residues. Germline CDR1 and CDR2: ENHRY and SYGVKD. The DNA of the CDR3 is TGTGCCATCAGCGGAGTGGGGACAGCGGGGGAAGCTTTCTTT. Its protein product is CAISGVGTAGEAFF.

CDR3 loop: CASSQPLAANQETQYF. In DNA form, the CDR3 reads TGCGCCAGCAGCCAACCACTAGCGGCCAACCAAGAGACCCAGTACTTC. V is TRBV5-1 and J is TRBJ2-5; 8 bases agree with TRBD2. The CDR3 loop spans 16 amino acids. V was clipped by 4 bases and J by 0 bases; unmatched bases: 8. The germline V gene encodes CDR1 SGHRS and CDR2 YFSETQ.

This chain connects TRBV5-6 to TRBJ2-3, with D possibly being TRBD1 or TRBD2 (5 bases each). The CDR3 covers 13 residues. Germline CDR1 is SGHDT and CDR2 is YYEEEE. V was shortened by 4 bases and J by 8 bases, with 14 bases between the two germline ends. DNA for the CDR3: TGTGCCAGCAGCCTGTGGGGGTTGACTACGCAGTATTTT. Its translation: CASSLWGLTTQYF.

This clonotype was picked up a small number of times. The rearrangement links TRBV18 to TRBJ2-7; the D gene is possibly TRBD1 (6 bases). Germline assignment: CDR1 KGHSH and CDR2 LQKENI. This CDR3 is built from 15 residues. V shed 0 bases and J shed 3 bases, with 12 bases lying between them. CDR3 nucleotide sequence: TGTGCCAGCTCACCACCGACAGGTGGGTACTACGAGCAGTACTTC. Its translation is CASSPPTGGYYEQYF.

This clonotype came up a few times. V usage is TRBV20-1 and J usage is TRBJ2-3, with 9 bases matching TRBD1. There are 14 residues in the CDR3. Germline V gene lookup returns CDR1 DFQATT and CDR2 SNEGSKA (reference sequence). The junction had 7 bases not matched to a gene; V was cut back by 3 bases and J by 6 bases. For the CDR3, the DNA is TGCAGTGCTAGCGGGACAGGGAATGGGGATACGCAGTATTTT. Its protein product is CSASGTGNGDTQYF.

The sample holds many counts of this clonotype. CDR3: CASSLLGGTQYF. CDR3 bases: TGTGCCAGCAGTTTACTCGGCGGGACCCAGTACTTC. The J gene is TRBJ2-5, the V gene TRBV27; D uncertain. The CDR3 sequence is 12 residues long. The germline gives CDR1 MNHEY, CDR2 SMNVEV (reference sequence). V gave up 2 bases and J gave up 7 bases, with 8 bases separating them.

This sequence joins TRBV9 and TRBJ2-2; 8 nucleotides line up with TRBD1. The CDR3 covers 16 residues. Germline CDR1 reads SGDLS; CDR2 reads YYNGEE. The V segment lost 7 bases and the J segment 3 bases; nucleotides outside the gene matches: 11. CDR3 in amino acids: CASDRGPRLDTGELFF. CDR3 in DNA: TGTGCCAGCGACAGGGGCCCGAGATTGGACACCGGGGAGCTGTTTTTT.

The rearrangement uses TRBV20-1 and TRBJ2-7; D possibly corresponds to TRBD1 (5 bases). Germline values: CDR1 DFQATT, CDR2 SNEGSKA (reference sequence). The CDR3 has 13 residues. Deletions cut 1 base from V and 6 bases from J, with 13 bases between. The DNA for the CDR3 is TGCAGTGCTAGAGCTCAGGGCCGTGGCGAGCAGTACTTC. This translates into CSARAQGRGEQYF.